The present T cell receptor beta chain was sequenced within a study of cytotoxic CD8 clonotypes in ibrutinib-treated CLL. Looked up from germline, CDR1 is SGHVS and CDR2 is FNYEAQ. V lost 1 base and J 4 bases, leaving 10 bases between the germline ends. The CDR3 spans 15 residues. Data came from immunoSEQ multiplex PCR; TCRdb stores just in-frame clones and leaves some out. This table holds 11,000 to 15,000 clones, about 65% found once. The source is a human donor with chronic lymphocytic leukemia. Sequencing was performed on PBMCs, taken before ibrutinib treatment. V gene TRBV7-6 combines with J gene TRBJ1-4; no firm D call. CDR3 protein: CASSLVSQNNEKLFF. CDR3 nucleotide sequence: TGTGCCAGCAGCTTAGTGTCACAAAATAATGAAAAACTGTTTTTT.